These T cell receptor beta chains were read from a single sample in a study of blood T cell repertoires in COVID-19. Data came from immunoSEQ multiplex PCR; TCRdb stores just in-frame clones and leaves some out. The table shows around 130,000 clones, with 80% to 90% occurring only once. The specimen sequenced was PBMCs or T cells enriched from blood (not recorded which). The receptors shown here come from a middle-aged man with acute COVID-19. Both conserved end residues are trimmed from each CDR3. Rows give clone size only sometimes, using once, few, many, or a class for an expanded clone.

j_gene: TRBJ2-2; abundance: -; v_gene: TRBV19; CDR3aa: ASGLANTGELF
j_gene: TRBJ2-7; abundance: -; v_gene: TRBV7-9; CDR3aa: ASSLSPYYEQY
j_gene: TRBJ1-3; abundance: -; v_gene: TRBV3-1/TRBV3-2; CDR3aa: ASSPRGDGNTIY
j_gene: TRBJ1-3; abundance: few; v_gene: TRBV7-9; CDR3aa: ASSFRPGNTIY
j_gene: TRBJ2-1; abundance: -; v_gene: TRBV27; CDR3aa: ASSREPSGGTSSYNEQF
j_gene: TRBJ1-2; abundance: -; v_gene: TRBV7-6; CDR3aa: ASSLAPIQGSNYGYT
j_gene: TRBJ2-5; abundance: -; v_gene: TRBV19; CDR3aa: ASSIASRGRETQY
j_gene: TRBJ1-3; abundance: -; v_gene: TRBV30; CDR3aa: AWGGTPSSGNTIY
j_gene: TRBJ2-1; abundance: -; v_gene: TRBV6-5; CDR3aa: ASRRDRGKYEQF
j_gene: TRBJ1-5; abundance: -; v_gene: TRBV21-1; CDR3aa: APAPKGPEDSNQPQH
j_gene: TRBJ1-1; abundance: -; v_gene: TRBV3-1/TRBV3-2; CDR3aa: ASSQRGGIEAF
j_gene: TRBJ1-5; abundance: -; v_gene: TRBV19; CDR3aa: ASILTGGADQPQH
j_gene: TRBJ2-5; abundance: -; v_gene: TRBV20-1; CDR3aa: SASGIGIQETQY
j_gene: TRBJ2-2; abundance: -; v_gene: TRBV10-3; CDR3aa: AISGSGANTGELF
j_gene: TRBJ2-7; abundance: once; v_gene: TRBV28; CDR3aa: ATVQGSSSYEQY
j_gene: TRBJ1-5; abundance: -; v_gene: TRBV2; CDR3aa: ASNGLGRDQPQH
j_gene: TRBJ2-3; abundance: once; v_gene: TRBV3-1/TRBV3-2; CDR3aa: ASSRKRQTDTQY
j_gene: TRBJ2-7; abundance: few; v_gene: TRBV5-4; CDR3aa: ASSVSGGSYEQY
j_gene: TRBJ2-2; abundance: once; v_gene: TRBV5-1; CDR3aa: ASSLQGVNTGELF